The following is a T cell receptor beta chain sequence with its context. Antigen: not known. This record comes from a study of cytomegalovirus exposure and HLA in healthy donors. Study-level findings and limits: Most observed TCR sequences were rare, whereas some public TCRs were detected in many donors. Listed as cytomegalovirus-associated were 150 or so TCR beta chains.

The germline gives CDR1 MNHEY, CDR2 SVGAGI. Trimming removed 0 bases from V and 7 bases from J; junction bases left unmatched: 6. This CDR3 is 15 amino acids long. Method: immunoSEQ multiplex PCR; TCRdb's copy keeps in-frame clones and lacks some. The table shows 100,000 to 150,000 clones, with approximately 94% occurring only once. Material: PBMCs. This chain links TRBV6-5 with TRBJ2-7, with 10 bases aligning to TRBD2. The source is a woman under 30 in good health and CMV-seronegative. CDR3 in amino acids: CASSYSRTSGGEQYF. CDR3 coding DNA: TGTGCCAGCAGTTACTCGAGGACTAGCGGAGGGGAGCAGTACTTC.